Listed here is a single T cell receptor beta chain. This entry comes from a study of blood T cell repertoires in COVID-19. Germline V CDR1 and CDR2: MGHRA, YSYEKL. The CDR3 length is 16 residues. Germline trimming cut 0 bases from V and 1 base from J; bases unmatched to any gene: 4. Under the authors' procedure: Researchers report that nucleated cell counts were estimated from reference gene primer amplification. Clones were read by immunoSEQ multiplex PCR, and TCRdb kept only the in-frame ones, dropping some. V and J calls and clone size are as listed in that table; D and trimming were resolved from the DNA. The sample yields roughly 260,000 clones, over 75% seen once.

This TCR was recovered from a woman between 35 and 50 years old who had recovered from COVID-19. Source material: peripheral blood. The rearrangement links TRBV4-1 to TRBJ2-3, with 7 bases that match TRBD2. CDR3 in amino acids: CASSQDGLAGTDTQYF. CDR3 bases: TGCGCCAGCAGCCAAGATGGGCTAGCGGGCACAGATACGCAGTATTTT.